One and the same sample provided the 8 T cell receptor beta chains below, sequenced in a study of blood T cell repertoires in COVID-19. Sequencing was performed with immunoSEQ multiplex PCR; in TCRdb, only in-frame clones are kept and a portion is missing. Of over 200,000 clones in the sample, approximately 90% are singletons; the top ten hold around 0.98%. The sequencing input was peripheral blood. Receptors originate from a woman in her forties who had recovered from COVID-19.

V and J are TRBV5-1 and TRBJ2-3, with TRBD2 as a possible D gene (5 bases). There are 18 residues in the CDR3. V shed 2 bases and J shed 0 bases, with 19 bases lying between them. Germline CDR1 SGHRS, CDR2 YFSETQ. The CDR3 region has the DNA TGCGCCAGCAGCTTTGGTTTTGGGGAGCGGACTAGCACAGATACGCAGTATTTT. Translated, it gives CASSFGFGERTSTDTQYF. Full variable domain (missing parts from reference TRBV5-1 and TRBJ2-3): KAGVTQTPRYLIKTRGQQVTLSCSPISGHRSVSWYQQTPGQGLQFLFEYFSETQRNKGNFPGRFSGRQFSNSRSEMNVSTLELGDSALYLCASSFGFGERTSTDTQYFGPGTRLTVL.

For the CDR3, the DNA is TGTGCCAGCAGCAGGACACAGGGGGCCAAAAACATTCAGTACTTC. As protein: CASSRTQGAKNIQYF. The V call is TRBV7-9, the J call TRBJ2-4; 7 bases fit TRBD1. J lost 1 base, V lost 5 bases, and 5 bases had no gene match. CDR3 length: 15 amino acids. Germline CDR1 SEHNR, CDR2 FQNEAQ (reference sequence).

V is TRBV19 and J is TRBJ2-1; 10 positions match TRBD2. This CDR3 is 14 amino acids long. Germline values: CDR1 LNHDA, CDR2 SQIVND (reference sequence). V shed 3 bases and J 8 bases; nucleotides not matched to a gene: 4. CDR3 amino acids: CASSMGLARHEQFF. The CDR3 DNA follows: TGTGCCAGTAGTATGGGACTAGCGCGGCATGAGCAGTTCTTC.

The CDR3 DNA reads as TGCGCCAGCAGCTTCCCGACTAGCGGGAGGCGTGGCGAGCAGTACTTC. Protein sequence: CASSFPTSGRRGEQYF. The J gene is TRBJ2-7, the V gene TRBV5-1; 13 bases are shared with TRBD2. The CDR3 runs 16 residues. J gave up 6 bases and V 2 bases, and 8 bases lay outside the gene matches. Germline-derived CDR1 and CDR2 are SGHRS and YFSETQ. Together with reference TRBV5-1 and TRBJ2-7, the CDR3 gives the full variable domain: KAGVTQTPRYLIKTRGQQVTLSCSPISGHRSVSWYQQTPGQGLQFLFEYFSETQRNKGNFPGRFSGRQFSNSRSEMNVSTLELGDSALYLCASSFPTSGRRGEQYFGPGTRLTVT.

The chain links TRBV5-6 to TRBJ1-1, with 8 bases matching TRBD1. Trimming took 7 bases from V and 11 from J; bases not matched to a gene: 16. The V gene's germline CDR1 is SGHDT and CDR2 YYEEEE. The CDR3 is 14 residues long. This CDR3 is CASLPQGAAVGAFF. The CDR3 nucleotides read TGTGCCAGCCTACCCCAGGGGGCCGCCGTTGGGGCTTTCTTT.

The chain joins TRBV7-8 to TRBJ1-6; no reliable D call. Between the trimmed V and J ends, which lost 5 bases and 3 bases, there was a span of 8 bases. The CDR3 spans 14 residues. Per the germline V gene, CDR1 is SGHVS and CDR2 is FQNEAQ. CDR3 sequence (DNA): TGTGCCAGCAGCCAAACCTACTATAATTCACCCCTCCACTTT. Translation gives CASSQTYYNSPLHF.

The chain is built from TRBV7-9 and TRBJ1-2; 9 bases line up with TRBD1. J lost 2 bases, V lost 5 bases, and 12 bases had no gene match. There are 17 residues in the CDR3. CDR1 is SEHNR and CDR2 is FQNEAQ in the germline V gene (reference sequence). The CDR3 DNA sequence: TGTGCCAGCAGCCCCCCGGACAGGGGATTAGAGAACTATGGCTACACCTTC. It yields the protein CASSPPDRGLENYGYTF.

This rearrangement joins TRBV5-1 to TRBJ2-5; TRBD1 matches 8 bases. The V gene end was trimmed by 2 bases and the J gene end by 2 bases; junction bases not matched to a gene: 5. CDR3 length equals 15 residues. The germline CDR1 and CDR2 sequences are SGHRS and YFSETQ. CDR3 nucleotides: TGCGCCAGCAGCTTCCTGGACAGGGAACAAGAGACCCAGTACTTC. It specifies CASSFLDREQETQYF.